This T cell receptor beta chain is from a study of T-cell reconstitution after alpha-beta-depleted transplantation in children. Study-level findings and limits: Where alpha-beta T cells came from about two months after transplant was reportedly several hundred expanded graft clones. The authors attributed T-cell counts and diversity one year after transplant mostly to newly produced T cells. Day-60 TCRbeta diversity that was high in some patients was derived from surviving recipient T cells and thymic progenitors.

Researchers prepared the TCRbeta library using unique molecular identifiers, the study reports. TCRdb itself ran the PCR reads through MiXCR, one entry per CDR3 protein. The sample has 670,000 or so distinct CDR3 sequences; around 13% are singletons. This clonotype has ten or more counts. Its antigen is undetermined. Deletions cut 7 bases from V and 7 bases from J, with 17 bases between. CDR1 and CDR2 (germline): SQVTM, ANQGSEA. The CDR3 runs to 13 residues. The J gene is TRBJ2-1, the V gene TRBV29-1, with D perhaps TRBD2 (6 bases). The TCR originated in a girl between 2 and 10 years old with congenital amegakaryocytic thrombocytopenia, due to receive a stem cell transplant. This material consisted of PBMCs, taken before TCRalphabeta/CD19-depleted stem cell transplant. The CDR3 DNA reads TGCAGCGCCGACGAACGTGGGGGGAATGAGCAGTTCTTC. This translates into CSADERGGNEQFF.